This TCR beta chain was documented in a study of response to subunit inactivated influenza vaccine. As regards this clonotype: Antigen specificity is unknown.

Via MiXCR, TCRdb re-called the RT-PCR reads, giving one row per CDR3 protein. The data contain some 800,000 distinct CDR3 sequences, about 20% of them singletons. Points from the study as a whole: The authors offered the suggestion that each seasonal influenza vaccination recruits few new T cells.

This CDR3 is 15 amino acids long. Trimming took off 4 bases at V and 0 bases at J, with 10 bases between the two ends. Germline CDR1 reads SEHNR; CDR2 reads FQNEAQ (reference sequence). V and J are TRBV7-9 and TRBJ1-3; D is possibly TRBD1 (5 bases). The starting material was PBMCs from blood, obtained 4 to 6 days after vaccination. This TCR was recovered from a man aged 45 to 65 who received an inactivated influenza vaccine. The CDR3 nucleotides read TGTGCCAGCAGCTCTGACAGAGACTCTGGAAACACCATATATTTT. Its protein is CASSSDRDSGNTIYF.